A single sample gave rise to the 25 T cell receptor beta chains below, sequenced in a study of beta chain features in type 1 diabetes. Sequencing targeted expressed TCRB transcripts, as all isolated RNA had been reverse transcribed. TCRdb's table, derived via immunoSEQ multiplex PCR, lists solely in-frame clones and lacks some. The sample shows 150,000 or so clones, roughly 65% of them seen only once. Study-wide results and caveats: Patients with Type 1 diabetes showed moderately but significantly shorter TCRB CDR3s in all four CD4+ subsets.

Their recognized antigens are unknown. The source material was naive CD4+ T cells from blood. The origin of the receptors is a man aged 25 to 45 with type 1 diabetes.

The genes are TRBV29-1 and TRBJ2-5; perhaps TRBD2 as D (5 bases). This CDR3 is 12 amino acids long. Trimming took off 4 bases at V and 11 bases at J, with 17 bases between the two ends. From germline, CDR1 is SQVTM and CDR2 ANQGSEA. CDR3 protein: CSVGERGSEQYF. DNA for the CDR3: TGCAGCGTTGGGGAGAGAGGTTCGGAGCAGTACTTC.

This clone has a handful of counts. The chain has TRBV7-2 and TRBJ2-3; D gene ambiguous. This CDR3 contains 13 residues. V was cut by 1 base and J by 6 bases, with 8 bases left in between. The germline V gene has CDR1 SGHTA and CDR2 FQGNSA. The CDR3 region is CASSLGLVDTQYF. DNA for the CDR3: TGTGCCAGCAGCTTAGGACTGGTTGATACGCAGTATTTT.

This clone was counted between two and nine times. CDR3 in amino acids: CASSDRTANYGYTF. The CDR3, as DNA: TGTGCCAGTAGTGACCGGACAGCGAACTATGGCTACACCTTC. J is TRBJ1-2 and V is TRBV19, with TRBD1 as a possible D gene (6 bases). Between the trimmed V and J ends, which lost 5 bases and 2 bases, there was a span of 12 bases. In germline, CDR1 is LNHDA, CDR2 SQIVND (reference sequence). This CDR3 has 14 amino acids. The full variable domain, rest sourced from reference TRBV19 and TRBJ1-2, is DGGITQSPKYLFRKEGQNVTLSCEQNLNHDAMYWYRQDPGQGLRLIYYSQIVNDFQKGDIAEGYSVSREKKESFPLTVTSAQKNPTAFYLCASSDRTANYGYTFGSGTRLTVV.

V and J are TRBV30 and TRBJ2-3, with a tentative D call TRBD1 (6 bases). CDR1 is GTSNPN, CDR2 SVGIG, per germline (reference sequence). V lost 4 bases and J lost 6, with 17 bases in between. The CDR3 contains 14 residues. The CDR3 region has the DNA TGTGCCTGGATTCGTTCGCCGAGGGGGGATACGCAGTATTTT. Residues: CAWIRSPRGDTQYF.

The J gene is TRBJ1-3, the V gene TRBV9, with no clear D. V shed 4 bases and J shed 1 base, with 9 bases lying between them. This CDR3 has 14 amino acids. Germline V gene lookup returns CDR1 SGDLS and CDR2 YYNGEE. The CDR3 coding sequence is TGTGCCAGCAGCTGGGATGGGTCTGGAAACACCATATATTTT. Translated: CASSWDGSGNTIYF.

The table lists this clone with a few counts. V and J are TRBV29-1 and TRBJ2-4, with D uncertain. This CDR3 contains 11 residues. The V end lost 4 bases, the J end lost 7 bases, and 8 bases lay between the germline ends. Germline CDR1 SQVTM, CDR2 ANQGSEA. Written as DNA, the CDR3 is TGCAGCGTTGTACAGTCGAACATTCAGTACTTC. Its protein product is CSVVQSNIQYF.

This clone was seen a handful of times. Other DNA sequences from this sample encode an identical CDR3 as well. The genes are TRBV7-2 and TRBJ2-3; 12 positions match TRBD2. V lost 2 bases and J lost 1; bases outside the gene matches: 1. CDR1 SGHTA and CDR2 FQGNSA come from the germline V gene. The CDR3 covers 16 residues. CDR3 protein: CASSLRLAGGTDTQYF. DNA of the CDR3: TGTGCCAGCAGCTTAAGACTAGCGGGGGGCACAGATACGCAGTATTTT.

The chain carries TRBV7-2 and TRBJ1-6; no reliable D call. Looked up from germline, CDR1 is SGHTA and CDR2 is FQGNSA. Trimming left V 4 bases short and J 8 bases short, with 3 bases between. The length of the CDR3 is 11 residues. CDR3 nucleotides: TGTGCCAGCAGCTCCGATTCACCCCTCCACTTT. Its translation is CASSSDSPLHF.

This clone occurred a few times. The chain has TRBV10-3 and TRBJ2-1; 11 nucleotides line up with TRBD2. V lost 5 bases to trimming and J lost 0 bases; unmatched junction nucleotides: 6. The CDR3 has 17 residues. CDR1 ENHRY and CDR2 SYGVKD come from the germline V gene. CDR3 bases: TGTGCCATCAGTCCGGGACTAGCGGTTACCTCCTACAATGAGCAGTTCTTC. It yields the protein CAISPGLAVTSYNEQFF.

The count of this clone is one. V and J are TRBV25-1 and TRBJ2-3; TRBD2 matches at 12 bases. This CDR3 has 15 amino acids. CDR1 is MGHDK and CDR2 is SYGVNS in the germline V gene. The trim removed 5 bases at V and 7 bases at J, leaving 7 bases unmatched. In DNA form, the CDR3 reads TGTGCCAGCAGTCCTTCTAGCGGGGGGGTGAATACGCAGTATTTT. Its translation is CASSPSSGGVNTQYF.

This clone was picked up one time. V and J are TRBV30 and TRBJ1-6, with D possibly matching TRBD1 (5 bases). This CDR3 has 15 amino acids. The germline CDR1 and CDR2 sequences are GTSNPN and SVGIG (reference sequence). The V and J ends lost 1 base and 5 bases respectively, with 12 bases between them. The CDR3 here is CAWSGLGHDNSPLHF. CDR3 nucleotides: TGTGCCTGGAGTGGGTTGGGGCACGATAATTCACCCCTCCACTTT.

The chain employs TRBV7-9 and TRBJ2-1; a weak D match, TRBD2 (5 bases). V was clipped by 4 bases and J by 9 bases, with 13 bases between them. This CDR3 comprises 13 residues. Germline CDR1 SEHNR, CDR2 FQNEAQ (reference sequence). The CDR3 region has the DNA TGTGCCAGCAGCTGGGCACTAGGGAGTGAGCAGTTCTTC. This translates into CASSWALGSEQFF.

The CDR3 DNA is TGTGCCAGCAGCGTATCAGGGACAGATACGCAGTATTTT. Its protein product is CASSVSGTDTQYF. The chain combines TRBV9 with TRBJ2-3; D is perhaps TRBD1 (5 bases). Trimming took 1 base from V and 3 from J, leaving 6 bases between them. Germline loops: CDR1 SGDLS, CDR2 YYNGEE. The CDR3 loop spans 13 amino acids. Full variable domain (missing parts from reference TRBV9 and TRBJ2-3): DSGVTQTPKHLITATGQRVTLRCSPRSGDLSVYWYQQSLDQGLQFLIQYYNGEERAKGNILERFSAQQFPDLHSELNLSSLELGDSALYFCASSVSGTDTQYFGPGTRLTVL.

The DNA of the CDR3 is TGCAGCGCCCGGACAGGGGGCGGGGTAACTGAAGCTTTCTTT. It is translated as CSARTGGGVTEAFF. The chain carries TRBV29-1 and TRBJ1-1; 11 bases map to TRBD1. The CDR3 sequence is 14 residues long. The germline V gene encodes CDR1 SQVTM and CDR2 ANQGSEA. V gave up 7 bases and J gave up 5 bases; unmatched junction bases: 9.

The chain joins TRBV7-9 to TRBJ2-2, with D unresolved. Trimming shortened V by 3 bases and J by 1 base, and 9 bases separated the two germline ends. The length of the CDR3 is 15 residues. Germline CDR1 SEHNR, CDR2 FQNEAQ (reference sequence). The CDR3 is CASSFGSGNTGELFF. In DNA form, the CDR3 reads TGTGCCAGCAGCTTTGGGTCAGGGAACACCGGGGAGCTGTTTTTT.

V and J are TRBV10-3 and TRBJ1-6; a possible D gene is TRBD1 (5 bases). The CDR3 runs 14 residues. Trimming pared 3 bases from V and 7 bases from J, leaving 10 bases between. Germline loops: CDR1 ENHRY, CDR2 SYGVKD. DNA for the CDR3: TGTGCCATCAGTGAAGGGGACGGGAATTCACCCCTCCACTTT. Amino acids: CAISEGDGNSPLHF.

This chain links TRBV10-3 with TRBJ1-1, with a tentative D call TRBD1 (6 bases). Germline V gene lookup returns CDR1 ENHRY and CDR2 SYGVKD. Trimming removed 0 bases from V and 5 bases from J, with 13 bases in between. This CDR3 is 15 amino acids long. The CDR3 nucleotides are TGTGCCATCAGTGAGTCCCCAGGGGCGGGAACTGAAGCTTTCTTT. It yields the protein CAISESPGAGTEAFF.

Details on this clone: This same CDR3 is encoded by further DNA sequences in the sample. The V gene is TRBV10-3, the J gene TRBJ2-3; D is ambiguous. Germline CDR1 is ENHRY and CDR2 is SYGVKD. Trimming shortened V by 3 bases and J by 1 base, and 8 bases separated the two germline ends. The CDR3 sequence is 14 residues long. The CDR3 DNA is TGTGCCATCAGTGACGGGCAGGGCACAGATACGCAGTATTTT. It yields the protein CAISDGQGTDTQYF.

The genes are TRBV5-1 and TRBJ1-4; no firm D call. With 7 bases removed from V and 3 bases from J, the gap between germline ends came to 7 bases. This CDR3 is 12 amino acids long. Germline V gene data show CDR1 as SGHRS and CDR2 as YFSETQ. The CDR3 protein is CASGDANEKLFF. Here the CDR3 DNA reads TGCGCCAGCGGAGACGCTAATGAAAAACTGTTTTTT.

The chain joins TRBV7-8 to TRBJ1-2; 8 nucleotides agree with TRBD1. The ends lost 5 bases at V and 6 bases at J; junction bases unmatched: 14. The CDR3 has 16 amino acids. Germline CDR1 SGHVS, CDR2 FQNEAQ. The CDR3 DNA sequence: TGTGCCAGCAGCCCGGCTCCCAGGGGGCGAAGAGATGGCTACACCTTC. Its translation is CASSPAPRGRRDGYTF. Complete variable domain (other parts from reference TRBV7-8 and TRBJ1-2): GAGVSQSPRYKVAKRGQDVALRCDPISGHVSLFWYQQALGQGPEFLTYFQNEAQLDKSGLPSDRFFAERPEGSVSTLKIQRTQQEDSAVYLCASSPAPRGRRDGYTFGSGTRLTVV.

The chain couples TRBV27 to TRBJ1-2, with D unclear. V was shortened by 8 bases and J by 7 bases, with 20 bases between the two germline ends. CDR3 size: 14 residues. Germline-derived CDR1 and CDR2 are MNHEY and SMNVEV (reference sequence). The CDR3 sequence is CASGERTYGSGYTF. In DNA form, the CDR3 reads TGTGCCAGCGGTGAACGGACGTATGGAAGTGGCTACACCTTC.

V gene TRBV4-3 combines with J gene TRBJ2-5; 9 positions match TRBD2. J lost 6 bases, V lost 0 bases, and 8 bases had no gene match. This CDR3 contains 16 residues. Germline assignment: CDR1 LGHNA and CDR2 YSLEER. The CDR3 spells CASSQDWGGGAKTQYF. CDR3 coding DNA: TGCGCCAGCAGCCAAGATTGGGGCGGGGGGGCGAAGACCCAGTACTTC.

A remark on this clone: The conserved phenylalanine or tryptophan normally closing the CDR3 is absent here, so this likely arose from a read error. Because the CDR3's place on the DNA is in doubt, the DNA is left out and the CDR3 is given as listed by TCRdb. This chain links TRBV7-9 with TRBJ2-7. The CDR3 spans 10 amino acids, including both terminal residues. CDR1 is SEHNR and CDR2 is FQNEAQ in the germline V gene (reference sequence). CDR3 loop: CASSTPTGRI.

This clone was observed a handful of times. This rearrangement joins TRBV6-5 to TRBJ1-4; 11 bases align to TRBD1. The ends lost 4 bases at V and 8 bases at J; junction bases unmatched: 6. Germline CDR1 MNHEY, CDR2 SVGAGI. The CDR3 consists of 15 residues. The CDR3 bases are TGTGCCAGCAGTTTCCGGACAGGGGGCGACGAAAAACTGTTTTTT. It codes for CASSFRTGGDEKLFF.

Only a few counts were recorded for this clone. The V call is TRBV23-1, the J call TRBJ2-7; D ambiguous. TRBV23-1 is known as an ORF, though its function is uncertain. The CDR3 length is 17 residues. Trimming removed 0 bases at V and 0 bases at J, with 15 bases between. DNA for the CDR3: TGCGCCAGCAGTCAATCAGACGCTCCGAGCCTCTCCTACGAGCAGTACTTC. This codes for CASSQSDAPSLSYEQYF.